The rows below give T cell receptor beta chains drawn from one sample of a study of blood T cell repertoires in COVID-19. Assay: immunoSEQ multiplex PCR; the TCRdb copy retains only in-frame clones and omits some. The top ten hold less than 4.5% of the sample, which has fewer than 400,000 clones, 80% to 90% seen once. The sequencing input was PBMCs or T cells enriched from blood (not recorded which). These receptors were collected from a man in his thirties or forties who had recovered from COVID-19. Each CDR3 is given with its conserved first and last residue. Each record gives: CDR3 DNA, CDR3 protein, D gene, J gene, V gene, clone size. D genes are given only for firm matches. Clone size appears in some rows only: once, few, many, or a class for an expanded clone.

DNA: TGTGCCAGCAGAGCGGGGCTCCCCAACACTGAAGCTTTCTTT; CDR3: CASRAGLPNTEAFF; D: -; J: TRBJ1-1; V: TRBV27; size: -
DNA: TGTGCCAGCAGCTTAGGTACGAAACGTGCGGGCGGACGGGCCGGGGAGCTGTTTTTT; CDR3: CASSLGTKRAGGRAGELFF; D: -; J: TRBJ2-2; V: TRBV13; size: -
DNA: TGTGCCAGCAGCCCTCGGGGCTCTGGGGCCAACGTCCTGACTTTC; CDR3: CASSPRGSGANVLTF; D: -; J: TRBJ2-6; V: TRBV28; size: -
DNA: TGCGCCAGCAGTCCTTTTGGAGGCCGCTCTGGAAACACCATATATTTT; CDR3: CASSPFGGRSGNTIYF; D: -; J: TRBJ1-3; V: TRBV4-1; size: few
DNA: TGTGCCAGCAGTTACTCGACAGGGGGCGGTGGCTATGGCTACACCTTC; CDR3: CASSYSTGGGGYGYTF; D: TRBD1; J: TRBJ1-2; V: TRBV6-5; size: -
DNA: TGTGCCAGCACCCGGAGAGAGGGGGCGAACACCGGGGAGCTGTTTTTT; CDR3: CASTRREGANTGELFF; D: -; J: TRBJ2-2; V: TRBV25-1; size: -
DNA: TGCAGTGCTTCCCGCACCGGGGAGCTGTTTTTT; CDR3: CSASRTGELFF; D: -; J: TRBJ2-2; V: TRBV20-1; size: once
DNA: TGTGCCAGCAGTACACCAGGGGGACCCTACGAGCAGTACTTC; CDR3: CASSTPGGPYEQYF; D: TRBD1; J: TRBJ2-7; V: TRBV6-5; size: -
DNA: TGTGCCAGCAGCCACCTGGTGGGGGGCTACGAGCAGTACTTC; CDR3: CASSHLVGGYEQYF; D: -; J: TRBJ2-7; V: TRBV14; size: many
DNA: TGTGCCAGCAGTGTAGGGGTAATGAACACTGAAGCTTTCTTT; CDR3: CASSVGVMNTEAFF; D: -; J: TRBJ1-1; V: TRBV27; size: -
DNA: TGCGCCAGCAGCCAAGCTAGCGGGAGGACCTCCTACGAGCAGTACTTC; CDR3: CASSQASGRTSYEQYF; D: TRBD2; J: TRBJ2-7; V: TRBV4-1; size: -
DNA: TGTGCCAGCTCACCAGTCGGCTACAATGAGCAGTTCTTC; CDR3: CASSPVGYNEQFF; D: -; J: TRBJ2-1; V: TRBV18; size: -
DNA: TGTGCCAGCAGTGACTTTTTGGGACAGGGCTACACCTTC; CDR3: CASSDFLGQGYTF; D: TRBD1; J: TRBJ1-2; V: TRBV28; size: -
DNA: TGTGCCAGCAGCCCCGGACAGGGAGGGGGTCTTGGCGGCTACACCTTC; CDR3: CASSPGQGGGLGGYTF; D: TRBD1; J: TRBJ1-2; V: TRBV7-9; size: -
DNA: TGTGCCAGCAGTTTTGGGCTCACGAAAGATTTCAATGAGCAGTTCTTC; CDR3: CASSFGLTKDFNEQFF; D: -; J: TRBJ2-1; V: TRBV9; size: -
DNA: TGTGCCAGCAGCGCAACAGGGCCCAGCACTGAAGCTTTCTTT; CDR3: CASSATGPSTEAFF; D: -; J: TRBJ1-1; V: TRBV6-4; size: -
DNA: TGTGCCACCAGGGACAGGGGGTCCGGGGAGCTGTTTTTT; CDR3: CATRDRGSGELFF; D: TRBD1; J: TRBJ2-2; V: TRBV24-1; size: -
DNA: TGCGCCAGCAGCCTATCGGGGGAAAACTATGGCTACACCTTC; CDR3: CASSLSGENYGYTF; D: -; J: TRBJ1-2; V: TRBV10-2; size: -
DNA: TGTGCCAGCAGCTCGGGAGGACTCAATATCTACGAGCAGTACTTC; CDR3: CASSSGGLNIYEQYF; D: TRBD2; J: TRBJ2-7; V: TRBV5-4; size: -
DNA: TGTGCCAGCAGCTTGGGACTAGCGGTAGAGACCCAGTACTTC; CDR3: CASSLGLAVETQYF; D: TRBD2; J: TRBJ2-5; V: TRBV7-9; size: -
DNA: TGTGCCAGCAGCGGCGGGACAGCCCATAGCAATCAGCCCCAGCATTTT; CDR3: CASSGGTAHSNQPQHF; D: TRBD1; J: TRBJ1-5; V: TRBV6-7; size: -
DNA: TGTGCCAGTAGTATACCCGCTAGCGGGAGTAGCAATGAGCAGTTCTTC; CDR3: CASSIPASGSSNEQFF; D: TRBD2; J: TRBJ2-1; V: TRBV19; size: -
DNA: TGTGCCAGCAGTTTCGGCCCCGCGATGGGCGAGAACACAGATACGCAGTATTTT; CDR3: CASSFGPAMGENTDTQYF; D: -; J: TRBJ2-3; V: TRBV28; size: -
DNA: TGTGCCAGCAGCTTAACAGACTACAACACCGGGGAGCTGTTTTTT; CDR3: CASSLTDYNTGELFF; D: -; J: TRBJ2-2; V: TRBV11-2; size: once
DNA: TGTGCCAGCAGCTTAGTGACGGTAGCGGGAGTTTACGAGCAGTACTTC; CDR3: CASSLVTVAGVYEQYF; D: TRBD2; J: TRBJ2-7; V: TRBV11-3; size: -
DNA: TGTGCCATCAGTGACCGACAGGGGGCGACTGAAGCTTTCTTT; CDR3: CAISDRQGATEAFF; D: TRBD1; J: TRBJ1-1; V: TRBV10-3; size: -
DNA: TGTGCCAGCAGCTTCCGGACGGGGGGAGCGGCCCAAGAGACCCAGTACTTC; CDR3: CASSFRTGGAAQETQYF; D: TRBD2; J: TRBJ2-5; V: TRBV7-2; size: -